This T cell receptor (beta chain) was captured by sequencing in a study of patients and donors after allogeneic stem cell transplantation (TCRdb year 2020). From the cysteine up to the phenylalanine, the CDR3 has a length of 17 residues. Just the 51-base CDR3 DNA is kept, in frame starting at base 1. Relative to germline, V is missing 0 bases and J is missing 7 bases, with 12 bases of the junction outside any gene match. Looking up the germline V gene (reference sequence) yields CDR1 DFQATT and CDR2 SNEGSKA. Library method: RT-PCR. The data were produced on a NextSeq 550. TCRdb reprocessed the public reads (quality trimming at Q25 with fastp, clone calling with MiXCR) and kept in-frame beta chains. Each CDR3 protein appears once, grouped with its most common genes and DNA. The sample records 90,000 to 130,000 distinct CDR3 sequences, roughly 37% of which are singletons. Of the sample, roughly 30% falls within the top ten clones.

This clonotype was found a few times. The antigen this receptor binds is unknown. Base qualities are not recorded, but no much larger clone differs from it by a single base. Sequenced sample: blood, either unsorted or a sorted T cell fraction (not recorded which). Here the chain combines TRBV20-1 and TRBJ2-1; TRBD2 fits 10 bases in the junction. The receptor comes from a human donor who was either an allogeneic HSCT recipient or a stem cell or donor lymphocyte infusion donor (not recorded which). It is not recorded whose cells these are; they may come from a transplant donor. The CDR3 corresponds to CSARESSGRKFGNEQFF. The DNA sequence is TGCAGTGCTAGAGAATCTAGCGGGAGAAAGTTTGGGAATGAGCAGTTCTTC.